This record covers a single T cell receptor (beta chain). This entry is derived from a study of technical replicates of blood from several donors. Sequencing used immunoSEQ multiplex PCR; TCRdb keeps in-frame clones, though not all of them. The sample lists about 83,000 clones; about 90% were seen once. From germline, CDR1 is SGHKS and CDR2 YYEKEE (reference sequence). This CDR3 is 14 amino acids long. Deletions cut 1 base from V and 1 base from J, with 8 bases between. The TCR originated in a human donor in good health. The chain recombines TRBV5-5 with TRBJ1-2, with D unresolved. Sample: T cells isolated from PBMCs. The CDR3 DNA reads TGTGCCAGCAGCTTGACAGTTATTAACTATGGCTACACCTTC. This gives the protein CASSLTVINYGYTF.